This T cell receptor beta chain derives from a study of T cell repertoires in cytomegalovirus infection (dated by TCRdb to the late 2010s). In the study overall: Alongside well-studied HLA-B-restricted epitopes, the peptide stimulations were aimed at recently identified HLA-C-restricted CMV epitopes, whose presentation resists viral immunomodulation. Donor HLA type was relevant to the analysis, as public TCR beta signatures indicated carriage of CMV infection together with the matching HLA type. General conclusions and limits of the study: In the ex vivo response, HLA-C-restricted CMV-specific TCR beta clonotypes were dominant, and in two of eight donors the single most frequent clonotype came from this HLA-C-restricted group. In both this cohort and an independent cohort of 352 donors, the cumulative frequency of public TCR beta family members distinguished carriers of CMV infection plus the relevant HLA type.

With respect to this clonotype: Its antigen remains undetermined. Within one base of it there is no much larger clone, and no base qualities were kept.

The listed sequencing device is Illumina HiSeq 1500. TCRdb reprocessing: public reads trimmed at Q25 with fastp, clones called with MiXCR, in-frame beta chains kept. CDR3 protein duplicates are merged, each entry listing the most common genes and DNA. The sample data list 600,000 to 700,000 distinct CDR3 sequences, and around 32% of these were observed just once. 15% to 20% of the sample is taken by the ten largest. V is pruned by 0 bases and J by 8 bases, leaving 4 bases of the junction without a gene match. Inclusive of the bounding cysteine and phenylalanine, the CDR3 is 14 residues long. Only the CDR3 DNA stays, 42 bases, in frame from base 1. The germline V gene sets CDR1 to SGHDT and CDR2 to YYEEEE. This sample's treatment or condition label indicates: in vitro stimulation with specific CMV peptide epitopes to enrich CMV-specific T cells.

The sequencing here drew on cultured PBMCs, taken from culture after CMV antigen stimulation. This chain is built from TRBV5-6 and TRBJ2-1, with 8 junctional bases fitting TRBD2. This sequence originates from a human donor in good health (CMV status not recorded). Some clones in this sample may be carry-over from other donors' samples. The CDR3 reads as follows: CASSLGTGGDEQFF. In nucleotides, the sequence is TGTGCCAGCAGCTTGGGGACGGGGGGGGATGAGCAGTTCTTC.